Listed below are T cell receptor beta chains from one sample, sequenced in a study of T cells in Graves' hyperthyroidism and ophthalmopathy. Each CDR3 protein gets one entry after TCRdb re-called the multiplex PCR reads with MiXCR. The profile covers around 580,000 distinct CDR3 sequences, with about half appearing a single time and around 7.7% taken by the ten largest. The source material was peripheral blood or thyroid tissue (not recorded which). Source of these receptors: a woman under 30 with Graves' hyperthyroidism. The CDR3 runs from the conserved cysteine through the conserved F or W. The order of the fields is J gene, V gene, clone size, CDR3 protein. Not every row has a clone size; where given, it reads once, few, many or a size class.

TRBJ1-5 TRBV7-9 - CASSLEDGALQTQHF
TRBJ1-4 TRBV9 many CASSVEGSEELFF
TRBJ2-5 TRBV6-5 many CASSSARTTGSETQYF
TRBJ1-6 TRBV6-4 many CASSDQPGTGSSLHF
TRBJ1-2 TRBV27 many CASSASGGLISYGYTF
TRBJ1-4 TRBV24-1 - CATRQGTEQFFGPGTGAPEKLFF
TRBJ1-1 TRBV4-1 many CASSRDSPTEAFF
TRBJ2-7 TRBV12-3/TRBV12-4 - CASRPEDREQYF
TRBJ2-7 TRBV29-1 - CSVLGTGYEQYF
TRBJ1-2 TRBV2 many CASREGTGHHPRYTF
TRBJ2-7 TRBV4-1 many CASSQDPGLHEQYF
- TRBV29-1 - CSVDPGGGNIQYF
TRBJ2-5 TRBV7-9 once CASSHLGLAGETQYF
TRBJ1-1 TRBV7-3 - CASSSGPGGTEAFF
TRBJ1-5 TRBV30 few CAWSVAGGNQPQHF
TRBJ2-5 TRBV12-3/TRBV12-4 few CASTETGGRGETQYF
TRBJ2-6 TRBV6-6 - CASSYDREDYGANVLTF
TRBJ2-7 TRBV7-3 many CASVPHRTSVTTYEQYF
TRBJ1-2 TRBV19 - CASSITGSYGYTF
TRBJ2-2 TRBV29-1 - CSVEETGTGDGELFF
TRBJ1-4 TRBV7-6 - CASSEDRGANEKLFF